Listed below are T cell receptor beta chains from one sample, sequenced in a study of CD8+ T cells in alopecia areata. Using immunoSEQ multiplex PCR, the repertoire was profiled, and TCRdb retains in-frame clones only, with some absent. The data hold over 95,000 clones, with roughly 41% observed a single time. The sequencing sample was made of CD4+ T cells sorted from blood. All receptors come from a human donor with alopecia areata. CDR3s include the opening cysteine and the closing phenylalanine or tryptophan. D genes are given only for firm matches. Rows may omit the clone size; those that give it use once, few, many or a size class.

V	D	size	J	DNA	CDR3
TRBV28	NA	few	TRBJ2-3	TGTGCCAGCAGTTTATCGGCATGGGATACGCAGTATTTT	CASSLSAWDTQYF
TRBV28	TRBD1	few	TRBJ2-7	TGTGCCAGCAGGCAGGACAGGGTACGCTACGAGCAGTACTTC	CASRQDRVRYEQYF
TRBV25-1	NA	few	TRBJ2-1	TGTGCCAGCAGTGAGCTCCATGAGCAGTTCTTC	CASSELHEQFF
TRBV18	NA	NA	TRBJ2-5	TGTGCCAGCTCACCACTATCCGGGGAAGAGACCCAGTACTTC	CASSPLSGEETQYF
TRBV25-1	NA	NA	TRBJ2-6	TGTGCCAGCAGTGAAGGCGGTCCGAGGGGAACTGGGGCCAACGTCCTGACTTTC	CASSEGGPRGTGANVLTF
TRBV28	TRBD2	NA	TRBJ2-4	TGTGCCAGCAGTTTACCGGCGGGAGACGTTCAGTACTTC	CASSLPAGDVQYF
TRBV28	NA	NA	TRBJ2-3	TGTGCCAGCAGGATAGGGGGAGGGGGCACAGATACGCAGTATTTT	CASRIGGGGTDTQYF
TRBV5-1	NA	NA	TRBJ2-7	TGCGCCAGCAGCTTGATTAGGAATGGGGACGAGCAGTACTTC	CASSLIRNGDEQYF
TRBV7-2	NA	few	TRBJ2-3	TGTGCCAGCAGCTCACAACCTCCTAGGTTGCTTGTCACAGATACGCAGTATTTT	CASSSQPPRLLVTDTQYF
TRBV28	TRBD2	few	TRBJ2-1	TGTGCCAGCAGCCCTAGCGGGAACTACAATGAGCAGTTCTTC	CASSPSGNYNEQFF
TRBV30	TRBD1	NA	TRBJ1-1	TGTGCCTGGCGGACAGGGGGCTACACTGAAGCTTTCTTT	CAWRTGGYTEAFF
TRBV5-4	NA	NA	TRBJ2-1	TGTGCCAGCAGCCAACAGACAGGACCAATCTCCTACAATGAGCAGTTCTTC	CASSQQTGPISYNEQFF
TRBV29-1	TRBD1	NA	TRBJ2-7	TGCAGCGTTGTGACAGGGGGATACGAGCAGTACTTC	CSVVTGGYEQYF
TRBV27	NA	once	TRBJ2-5	TGTGCCAGCAGTTCCACAAGGGGAGCGGGAGAGACCCAGTACTTC	CASSSTRGAGETQYF
TRBV27	NA	NA	TRBJ2-3	TGTGCCAGCAGGACAGGCCCGAGCACAGATACGCAGTATTTT	CASRTGPSTDTQYF
TRBV29-1	NA	NA	TRBJ2-3	TGCAGCGTTGGGACCGCAGATACGCAGTATTTT	CSVGTADTQYF
TRBV7-2	NA	once	TRBJ1-6	TGTGCCAGCAGCTTAGCTTACGCATATACAAATTCACCCCTCCACTTT	CASSLAYAYTNSPLHF
TRBV29-1	NA	once	TRBJ2-3	TGCAGCGTTGAATCGGAGAGCAGCACAGATACGCAGTATTTT	CSVESESSTDTQYF
TRBV30	NA	NA	TRBJ2-5	TGTGCCTGGAGTCAGAGAGAGACCCAGTACTTC	CAWSQRETQYF
TRBV5-4	TRBD2	NA	TRBJ2-3	TGTGCCAGCTCATTAGCGGGAAGTACAGATACGCAGTATTTT	CASSLAGSTDTQYF
TRBV6-5	NA	NA	TRBJ2-7	TGTGCCAGCAGTTACTCCGAGGGTTCCCACGAGCAGTACTTC	CASSYSEGSHEQYF
TRBV7-9	NA	NA	TRBJ1-1	TGTGCCAGCAGCTTAGGCCAGACCACTGAAGCTTTCTTT	CASSLGQTTEAFF
TRBV5-4	NA	once	TRBJ2-3	TGTGCCAGCAGCTTAAGTGGGCCCACCCGCACAGATACGCAGTATTTT	CASSLSGPTRTDTQYF
TRBV6-5	NA	NA	TRBJ2-5	TGTGCCAGCAGAACCCCCCAAGAGACCCAGTACTTC	CASRTPQETQYF
TRBV19	NA	few	TRBJ2-5	TGTGCCAGTAGTCCGTCCGTTCCCGAGACCCAGTACTTC	CASSPSVPETQYF
TRBV6-5	NA	NA	TRBJ1-1	TGTGCCAGCAACCCCGACAGAATGAACACTGAAGCTTTCTTT	CASNPDRMNTEAFF
TRBV30	TRBD1	NA	TRBJ2-6	TGTGCCTGGGAAGGACAGGGGGCGGTTGGGGCCAACGTCCTGACTTTC	CAWEGQGAVGANVLTF
TRBV5-1	NA	many	TRBJ2-2	TGCGCCAGCAGCTTGAGGTCCCCGACTACCCGGCAGGCCGGGGAGCTGTTTTTT	CASSLRSPTTRQAGELFF
TRBV4-1	NA	NA	TRBJ2-7	TGCGCCAGCAGCCATCCGCAGGGGTCCTACGAGCAGTACTTC	CASSHPQGSYEQYF
TRBV29-1	TRBD1	NA	TRBJ1-1	TGCAGCGTTGTGGTGGGGGACAGGGGGCCGAACACTGAAGCTTTCTTT	CSVVVGDRGPNTEAFF
TRBV29-1	NA	NA	TRBJ1-3	TGCAGCGTTGTTTTTAACTCTGGAAACACCATATATTTT	CSVVFNSGNTIYF
TRBV19	NA	many	TRBJ2-6	TGTGCCAGTAGTGTAAACTCTGGGGCCAACGTCCTGACTTTC	CASSVNSGANVLTF
TRBV7-9	NA	NA	TRBJ2-5	TGTGCCAGCAGCTTTTTTTCAAGGCAAGAGACCCAGTACTTC	CASSFFSRQETQYF
TRBV5-1	NA	NA	TRBJ2-1	TGCGCCAGCAGCGAGGGATTTGCCTACAATGAGCAGTTCTTC	CASSEGFAYNEQFF
TRBV27	NA	NA	TRBJ2-5	TGTGCCAGCGGACTAAAAAAACAGGAGACCCAGTACTTC	CASGLKKQETQYF
TRBV29-1	TRBD2	few	TRBJ2-1	TGCAGCGTGGGACGACTAGCGGGAGCCTACAATGAGCAGTTCTTC	CSVGRLAGAYNEQFF
TRBV28	NA	NA	TRBJ2-5	TGTGCCAGCACCTCCGACGGGGTAACCCAGTACTTC	CASTSDGVTQYF
TRBV7-2	NA	few	TRBJ1-6	TGTGCCAGCAGCCCCGCCCCTTCTTATAATTCACCCCTCCACTTT	CASSPAPSYNSPLHF
TRBV30	NA	NA	TRBJ2-7	TGTGCCTGGACCCAGGACAGATGGTACGAGCAGTACTTC	CAWTQDRWYEQYF
TRBV9	NA	NA	TRBJ2-1	TGTGCCAGCAGCGTTATCGCGGGACTTGAGCAGTTCTTC	CASSVIAGLEQFF
TRBV7-3	TRBD2	NA	TRBJ2-1	TGTGCCAGCAGCTCGACTAGCGGGGGGGCCGTAGGCAATGAGCAGTTCTTC	CASSSTSGGAVGNEQFF
TRBV7-9	NA	few	TRBJ2-1	TGTGCCAGCAGCAGCCTGACAAGGGGTGAGCAGTTCTTC	CASSSLTRGEQFF